These 10 T cell receptor beta chains came from one sample sequenced in a study of shared clonotypes between healthy human individuals. Sequencing was performed with immunoSEQ multiplex PCR; in TCRdb, only in-frame clones are kept and a portion is missing. The table records 700,000 to 950,000 clones, roughly 96% of them present only once. Naive CD8 cells were CD45RO-negative, positively selected for CCR7, excluding terminally differentiated effector memory CD45RA+ cells. Sequencing input: naive CD8+ T cells sorted from blood. The source is a man aged 30 to 45 in good health.

This clone was seen more than once but under ten times. The genes are TRBV28 and TRBJ2-1, with D possibly matching TRBD2 (6 bases). Trimming took off 4 bases at V and 7 bases at J, with 14 bases between the two ends. The CDR3 has 14 residues. In germline, CDR1 is MDHEN, CDR2 SYDVKM. CDR3 sequence (DNA): TGTGCCAGCAGTTCCCAGGAGGGCCCGAATGAGCAGTTCTTC. The encoded protein is CASSSQEGPNEQFF.

V is TRBV29-1 and J is TRBJ2-7; 9 bases align to TRBD2. This CDR3 contains 14 residues. Germline loops: CDR1 SQVTM, CDR2 ANQGSEA. With V trimmed by 1 base and J by 5 bases, 6 bases remained unmatched. The CDR3 DNA is TGCAGCGTTGAAGGCGGGAGGGCCCTGAACGAGCAGTACTTC. It yields the protein CSVEGGRALNEQYF.

The chain employs TRBV20-1 and TRBJ1-1; D is uncertain. From germline, CDR1 is DFQATT and CDR2 SNEGSKA (reference sequence). V was clipped by 1 base and J by 10 bases, with 10 bases between them. This CDR3 is 11 amino acids long. The CDR3 nucleotides read TGCAGTGCTAGAGTTATAAAAATAGCTTTCTTT. Protein: CSARVIKIAFF.

The rearrangement links TRBV27 to TRBJ2-3, with a weak D call TRBD2 (5 bases). CDR3 size: 15 residues. Germline V gene data show CDR1 as MNHEY and CDR2 as SMNVEV (reference sequence). The germline V and J ends were trimmed by 3 bases and 2 bases, with 12 bases remaining between them. CDR3 sequence: CASSFERKITDTQYF. CDR3 bases: TGTGCCAGCAGTTTTGAGCGGAAGATCACAGATACGCAGTATTTT.

The genes are TRBV19 and TRBJ2-2, with TRBD2 matching 8 bases. Losses at the gene ends were 6 bases for V and 4 bases for J; bases not matched to a gene: 1. This CDR3 has 13 amino acids. Germline V gene lookup returns CDR1 LNHDA and CDR2 SQIVND (reference sequence). This CDR3 reads CASRREGTGELFF. DNA for the CDR3: TGTGCCAGTAGACGGGAGGGCACCGGGGAGCTGTTTTTT.

This CDR3 reads CASGVSPSYEQYF. CDR3 nucleotide sequence: TGTGCCAGCGGCGTGTCCCCCTCCTACGAGCAGTACTTC. The rearrangement links TRBV27 to TRBJ2-7; D remains unclear. Trimming removed 8 bases from V and 0 bases from J, with 11 bases in between. Germline V lookup: CDR1 MNHEY, CDR2 SMNVEV (reference sequence). The CDR3 spans 13 residues.

The CDR3 reads CASSPPAGLEQYF. In DNA, the CDR3 is TGTGCCAGCTCACCACCGGCAGGGCTCGAGCAGTACTTC. The chain carries TRBV18 and TRBJ2-7; the D gene is possibly TRBD1 (5 bases). There are 13 residues in the CDR3. With 0 bases removed from V and 6 bases from J, the gap between germline ends came to 9 bases. Germline loops: CDR1 KGHSH, CDR2 LQKENI.

The CDR3: CASSLVRPHTDTQYF. CDR3 nucleotides: TGCGCCAGCAGCTTGGTTAGGCCGCACACAGATACGCAGTATTTT. The rearrangement joins TRBV5-1 to TRBJ2-3; no clear D. Germline-derived CDR1 and CDR2 are SGHRS and YFSETQ. V was trimmed by 0 bases and J by 2 bases, leaving 10 bases between them. The CDR3 consists of 15 residues.

The CDR3 sequence: CASSSYSGTYEQYF. CDR3 DNA: TGTGCCAGCAGTTCATACTCGGGGACCTACGAGCAGTACTTC. The chain has TRBV27 and TRBJ2-7, with D possibly TRBD2 on 5 matching bases. CDR3 size: 14 residues. With 4 bases removed from V and 2 bases from J, the gap between germline ends came to 12 bases. Germline V CDR1 and CDR2: MNHEY, SMNVEV (reference sequence).

This chain's CDR3 is CASSAGEQYF. CDR3 DNA: TGTGCCAGCAGTGCGGGCGAGCAGTACTTC. The gene calls are TRBV6-1 and TRBJ2-7; no clear D gene. The CDR3 length is 10 residues. V lost 4 bases and J 6 bases, leaving 4 bases between the germline ends. Germline lookup yields CDR1 MNHNS and CDR2 SASEGT.